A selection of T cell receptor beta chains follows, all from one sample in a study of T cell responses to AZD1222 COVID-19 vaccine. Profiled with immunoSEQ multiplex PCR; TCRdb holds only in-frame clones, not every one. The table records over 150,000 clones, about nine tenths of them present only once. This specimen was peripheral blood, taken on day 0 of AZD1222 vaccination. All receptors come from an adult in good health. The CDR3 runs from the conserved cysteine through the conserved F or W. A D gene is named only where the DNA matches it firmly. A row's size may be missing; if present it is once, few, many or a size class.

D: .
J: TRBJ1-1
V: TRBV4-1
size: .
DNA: TGCGCCAGCAGCCTAGTGCAGGGATCGGGCACTGAAGCTTTCTTT
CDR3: CASSLVQGSGTEAFF

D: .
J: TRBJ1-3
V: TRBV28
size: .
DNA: TGTGCCAGCAGTTTATCACGCGCCGACGGAAACACCATATATTTT
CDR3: CASSLSRADGNTIYF

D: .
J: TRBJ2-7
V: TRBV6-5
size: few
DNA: TGTGCCAGCAGTTTAGCAGGGCCAGCCGAGCAGTACTTC
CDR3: CASSLAGPAEQYF

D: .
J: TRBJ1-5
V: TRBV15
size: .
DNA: TGTGCCACCAGCAGGGAACAGGGATTGGGTCAGCCCCAGCATTTT
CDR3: CATSREQGLGQPQHF

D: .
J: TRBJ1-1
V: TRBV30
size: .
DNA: TGTGCCTGGACCTGGGGGGGATGGGGGAACACTGAAGCTTTCTTT
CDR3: CAWTWGGWGNTEAFF

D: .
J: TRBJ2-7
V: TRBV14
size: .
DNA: TGTGCCAGCAGCCCCCGGCGACTTGGGAGCTACGAGCAGTACTTC
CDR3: CASSPRRLGSYEQYF

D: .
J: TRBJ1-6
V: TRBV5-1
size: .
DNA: TGCGCCAGCAGCTCCCGACAGGACTATAATTCACCCCTCCACTTT
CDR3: CASSSRQDYNSPLHF

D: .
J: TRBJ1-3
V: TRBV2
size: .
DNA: TGTGCCAGCAGTTCGACAGGCCTTATCTCTGGAAACACCATATATTTT
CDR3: CASSSTGLISGNTIYF

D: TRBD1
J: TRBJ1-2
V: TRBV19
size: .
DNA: TGTGCCAGTAGTCCCCCCAGGGGGGGTGGCTACACCTTC
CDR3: CASSPPRGGGYTF

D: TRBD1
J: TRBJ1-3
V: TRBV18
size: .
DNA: TGTGCCAGCTCACCATTCGGGGGACAGCCTCACAGGGGGAGAAACACCATATATTTT
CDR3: CASSPFGGQPHRGRNTIYF

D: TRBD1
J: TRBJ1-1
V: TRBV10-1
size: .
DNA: TGCGCCAGCAGTGAGGCACAGGGGTTGACCACTGAAGCTTTCTTT
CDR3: CASSEAQGLTTEAFF

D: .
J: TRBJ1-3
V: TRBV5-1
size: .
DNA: TGCGCCAGCAGTTTGACCGGGCTCTCTGGAAACACCATATATTTT
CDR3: CASSLTGLSGNTIYF

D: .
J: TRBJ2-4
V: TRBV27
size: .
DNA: TGTGCCAGCAGGGGGAGACTAGCCAAAAACATTCAGTACTTC
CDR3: CASRGRLAKNIQYF

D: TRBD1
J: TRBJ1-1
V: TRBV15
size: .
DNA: TGTGCCACCAGCAACCGACAGGGGTCGAACACTGAAGCTTTCTTT
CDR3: CATSNRQGSNTEAFF